The T cell receptor (beta chain) under discussion was sequenced for a study of blood T cell repertoires in COVID-19. The repertoire was sequenced with immunoSEQ multiplex PCR; TCRdb's copy has only in-frame clones and lacks some. The sample includes 150,000 to 200,000 clones, about 92% of them seen just once. This CDR3 is built from 18 residues. Germline V gene lookup returns CDR1 MNHEY and CDR2 SMNVEV (reference sequence). The junction had 13 bases not matched to a gene; V was cut back by 1 base and J by 2 bases. The sequenced sample was peripheral blood. This TCR came from a man between 60 and 75 years old with active or convalescent COVID-19. The gene calls are TRBV27 and TRBJ1-2; the match to TRBD1 covers 7 bases. CDR3 sequence reads: CASSLYPPRQGLNYGYTF. DNA of the CDR3: TGTGCCAGCAGTTTATACCCACCACGACAGGGTCTAAACTATGGCTACACCTTC.